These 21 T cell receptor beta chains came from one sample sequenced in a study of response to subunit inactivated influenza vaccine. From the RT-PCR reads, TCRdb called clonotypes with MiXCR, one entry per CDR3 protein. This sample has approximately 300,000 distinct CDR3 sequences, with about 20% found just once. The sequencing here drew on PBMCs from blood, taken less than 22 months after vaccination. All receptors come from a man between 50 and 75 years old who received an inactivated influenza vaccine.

The CDR3 DNA reads TGTGCCAGCAGCTTAGTGAGGGGGCGAGGGAATCAGCCCCAGCATTTT. Translation gives CASSLVRGRGNQPQHF. The chain employs TRBV7-2 and TRBJ1-5; TRBD1 agrees at 7 bases. Trimming at V came to 1 base and at J to 4 bases, leaving 7 bases not matched to a gene. CDR3 length equals 16 residues. CDR1 SGHTA and CDR2 FQGNSA come from the germline V gene.

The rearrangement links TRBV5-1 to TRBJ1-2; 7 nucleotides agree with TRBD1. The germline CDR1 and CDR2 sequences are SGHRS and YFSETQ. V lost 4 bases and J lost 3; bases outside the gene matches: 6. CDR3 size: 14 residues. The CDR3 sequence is CASSPHTGDYGYTF. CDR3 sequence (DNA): TGCGCCAGCAGCCCACACACAGGGGACTATGGCTACACCTTC. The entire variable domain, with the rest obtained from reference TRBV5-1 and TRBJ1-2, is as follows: KAGVTQTPRYLIKTRGQQVTLSCSPISGHRSVSWYQQTPGQGLQFLFEYFSETQRNKGNFPGRFSGRQFSNSRSEMNVSTLELGDSALYLCASSPHTGDYGYTFGSGTRLTVV.

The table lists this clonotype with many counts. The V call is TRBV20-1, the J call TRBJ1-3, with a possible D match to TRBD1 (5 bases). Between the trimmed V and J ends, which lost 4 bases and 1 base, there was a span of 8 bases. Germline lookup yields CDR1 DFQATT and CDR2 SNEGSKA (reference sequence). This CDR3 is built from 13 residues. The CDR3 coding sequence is TGCAGTGCTAAGACAGAATCTGGAAACACCATATATTTT. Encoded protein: CSAKTESGNTIYF.

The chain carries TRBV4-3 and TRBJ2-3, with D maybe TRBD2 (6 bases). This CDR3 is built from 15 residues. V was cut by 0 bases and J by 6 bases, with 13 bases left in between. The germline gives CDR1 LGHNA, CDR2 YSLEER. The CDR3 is CASSQDLGGADTQYF. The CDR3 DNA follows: TGCGCCAGCAGCCAAGATCTCGGGGGAGCGGATACGCAGTATTTT.

CDR3 nucleotides: TGTGCCAGCAGCCAAGTGACTAGTGTCGCCGAGCAGTACTTC. Encoded protein: CASSQVTSVAEQYF. The gene calls are TRBV3-1 and TRBJ2-7, with D perhaps matching TRBD2 (6 bases). This CDR3 spans 14 amino acids. CDR1 and CDR2 from the germline V gene are LGHDT and YNNKEL (reference sequence). The germline V and J ends were trimmed by 1 base and 6 bases, with 13 bases remaining between them.

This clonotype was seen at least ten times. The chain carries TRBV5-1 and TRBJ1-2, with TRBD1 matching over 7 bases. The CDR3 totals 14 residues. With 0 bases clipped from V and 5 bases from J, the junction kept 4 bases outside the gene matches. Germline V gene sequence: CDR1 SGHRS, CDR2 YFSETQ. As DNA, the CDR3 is TGCGCCAGCAGCTTGGTGCCAGGGGGGTATGGCTACACCTTC. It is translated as CASSLVPGGYGYTF. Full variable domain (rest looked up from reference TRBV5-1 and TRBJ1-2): KAGVTQTPRYLIKTRGQQVTLSCSPISGHRSVSWYQQTPGQGLQFLFEYFSETQRNKGNFPGRFSGRQFSNSRSEMNVSTLELGDSALYLCASSLVPGGYGYTFGSGTRLTVV.

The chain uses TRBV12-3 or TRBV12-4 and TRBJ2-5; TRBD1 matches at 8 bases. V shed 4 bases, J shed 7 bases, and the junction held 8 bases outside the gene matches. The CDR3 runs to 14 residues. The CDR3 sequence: CASSSPTGAGTQYF. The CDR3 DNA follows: TGTGCCAGCAGTTCCCCGACAGGGGCAGGGACCCAGTACTTC.

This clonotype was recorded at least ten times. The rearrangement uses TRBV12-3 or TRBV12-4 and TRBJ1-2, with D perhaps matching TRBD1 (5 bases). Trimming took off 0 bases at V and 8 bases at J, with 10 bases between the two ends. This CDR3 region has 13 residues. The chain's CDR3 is CASSLARVSGYTF. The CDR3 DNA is TGTGCCAGCAGTTTAGCCAGGGTGAGCGGCTACACCTTC.

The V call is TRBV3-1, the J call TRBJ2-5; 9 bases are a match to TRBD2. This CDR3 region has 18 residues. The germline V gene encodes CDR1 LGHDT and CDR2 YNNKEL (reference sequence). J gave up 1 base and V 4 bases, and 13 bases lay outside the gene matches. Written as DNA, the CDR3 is TGTGCCAGCAGCCCGGGACAAACTAGCGGGCCCACCCAAGAGACCCAGTACTTC. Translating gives CASSPGQTSGPTQETQYF.

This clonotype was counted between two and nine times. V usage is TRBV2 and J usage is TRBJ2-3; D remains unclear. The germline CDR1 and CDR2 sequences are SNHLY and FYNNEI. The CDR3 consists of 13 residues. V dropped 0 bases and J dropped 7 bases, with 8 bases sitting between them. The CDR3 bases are TGTGCCAGCAGTGAAGCTGACGGGTATACGCAGTATTTT. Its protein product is CASSEADGYTQYF.

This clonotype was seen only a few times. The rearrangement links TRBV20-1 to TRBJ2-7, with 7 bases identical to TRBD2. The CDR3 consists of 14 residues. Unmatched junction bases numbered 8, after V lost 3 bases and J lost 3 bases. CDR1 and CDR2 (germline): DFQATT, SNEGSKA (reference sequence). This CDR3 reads CSASKLAANYEQYF. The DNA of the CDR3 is TGCAGTGCTAGTAAGCTAGCGGCAAACTACGAGCAGTACTTC.

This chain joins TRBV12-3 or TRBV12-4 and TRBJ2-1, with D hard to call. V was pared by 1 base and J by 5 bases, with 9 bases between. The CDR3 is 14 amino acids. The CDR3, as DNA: TGTGCCAGCAGTTTAGGACCCCCGAACAATGAGCAGTTCTTC. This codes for CASSLGPPNNEQFF.

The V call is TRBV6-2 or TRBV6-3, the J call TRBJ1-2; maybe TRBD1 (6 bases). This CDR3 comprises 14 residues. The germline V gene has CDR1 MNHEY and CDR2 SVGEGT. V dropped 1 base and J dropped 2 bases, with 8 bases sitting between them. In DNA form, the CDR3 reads TGTGCCAGCAGTTACTGGACAGTGAACTATGGCTACACCTTC. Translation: CASSYWTVNYGYTF.

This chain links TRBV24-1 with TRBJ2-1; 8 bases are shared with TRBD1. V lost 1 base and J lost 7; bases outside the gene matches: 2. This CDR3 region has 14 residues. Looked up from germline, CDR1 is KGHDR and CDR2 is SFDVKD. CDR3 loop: CATSDFRQGNEQFF. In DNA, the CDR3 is TGTGCCACCAGTGATTTTAGACAGGGGAATGAGCAGTTCTTC.

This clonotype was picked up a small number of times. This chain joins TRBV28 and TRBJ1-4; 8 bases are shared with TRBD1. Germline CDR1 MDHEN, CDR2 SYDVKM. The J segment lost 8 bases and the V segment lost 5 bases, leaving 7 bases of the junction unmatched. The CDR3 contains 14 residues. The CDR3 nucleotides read TGTGCCAGCAGTAGGGGACAGGTCGGCGAAAAACTGTTTTTT. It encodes CASSRGQVGEKLFF.

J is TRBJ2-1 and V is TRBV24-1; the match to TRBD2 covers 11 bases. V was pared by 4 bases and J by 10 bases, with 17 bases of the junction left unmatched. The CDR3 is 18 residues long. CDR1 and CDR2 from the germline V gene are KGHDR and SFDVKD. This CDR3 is CATSDLSKGLAGGGEQFF. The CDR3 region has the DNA TGTGCCACCAGTGACCTCTCGAAAGGGCTAGCGGGGGGAGGGGAGCAGTTCTTC.

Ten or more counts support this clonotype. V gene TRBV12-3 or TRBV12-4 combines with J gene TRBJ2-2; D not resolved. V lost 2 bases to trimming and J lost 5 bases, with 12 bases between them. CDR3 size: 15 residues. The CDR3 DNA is TGTGCCAGCAGTTTAAGGGTCGGAGCAACCGGGGAGCTGTTTTTT. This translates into CASSLRVGATGELFF.

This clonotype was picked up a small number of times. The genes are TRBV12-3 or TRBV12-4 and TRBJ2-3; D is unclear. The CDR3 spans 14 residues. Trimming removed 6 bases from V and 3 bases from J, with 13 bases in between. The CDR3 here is CASRPVDWTDTQYF. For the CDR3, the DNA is TGTGCCAGCAGGCCGGTTGATTGGACAGATACGCAGTATTTT.

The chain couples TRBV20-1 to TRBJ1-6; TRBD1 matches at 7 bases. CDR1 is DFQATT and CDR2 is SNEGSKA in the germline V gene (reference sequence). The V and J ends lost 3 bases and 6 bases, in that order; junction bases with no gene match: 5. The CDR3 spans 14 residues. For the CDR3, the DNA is TGCAGTGCTAGGCGGGACAGCTCTAATTCACCCCTCCACTTT. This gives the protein CSARRDSSNSPLHF.

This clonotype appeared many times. The CDR3 is CASRSAGGPETQYF. Here the CDR3 DNA reads TGTGCCAGCAGATCAGCGGGGGGGCCGGAGACCCAGTACTTC. V gene TRBV12-3 or TRBV12-4 combines with J gene TRBJ2-5; TRBD2 agrees at 10 bases. The V segment lost 6 bases and the J segment 5 bases; nucleotides outside the gene matches: 6. The length of the CDR3 is 14 residues.

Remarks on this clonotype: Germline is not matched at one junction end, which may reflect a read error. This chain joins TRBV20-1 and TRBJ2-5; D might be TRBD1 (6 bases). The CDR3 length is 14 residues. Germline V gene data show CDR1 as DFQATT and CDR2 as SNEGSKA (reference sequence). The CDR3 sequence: CSASHRQAQGTQYF. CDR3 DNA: TGCAGTGCTAGTCATAGACAGGCTCAAGGGACCCAGTACTTC.